This T cell receptor (beta chain) was profiled in a study of beta chain features in type 1 diabetes. cDNA synthesis used the whole RNA isolate, giving expressed TCRB sequences. Assay used: immunoSEQ multiplex PCR; TCRdb lists only in-frame clones, some missing. The sample includes almost 350,000 clones, roughly a fifth of them seen just once. CDR3 length: 15 residues. Germline assignment: CDR1 SGHTA and CDR2 FQGNSA. V dropped 0 bases and J dropped 2 bases, with 11 bases sitting between them. The chain joins TRBV7-2 to TRBJ2-7; D possibly corresponds to TRBD1 (5 bases). The origin of this receptor is a young woman in good health. The sequenced material came from naive CD4+ T cells from blood. CDR3 coding DNA: TGTGCCAGCAGCTTAGCGCAGGGTGTCCCCTACGAGCAGTACTTC. It codes for CASSLAQGVPYEQYF.